This TCR beta chain came from a study of T-cell reconstitution after alpha-beta-depleted transplantation in children. Looked up from germline, CDR1 is SGHRS and CDR2 is YFSETQ. The V and J ends lost 6 bases and 1 base, in that order; junction bases with no gene match: 9. This CDR3 has 15 residues. This clonotype was found many times. Construction of the TCRbeta library involved unique molecular identifiers. One entry per CDR3 protein, called by TCRdb with MiXCR from the PCR reads. The sample carries roughly 300,000 distinct CDR3 sequences, 9.9% recorded once. The sequence was collected from a human donor who donated a stem cell graft to a child with SCID. The specimen was PBMCs from the stem cell graft donor, collected from the stem cell graft. The chain recombines TRBV5-1 with TRBJ2-5, with 7 bases that match TRBD1. CDR3 amino acids: CASNRPGQLQETQYF. CDR3 coding DNA: TGCGCCAGCAATCGGCCGGGACAGCTCCAAGAGACCCAGTACTTC.